This T cell receptor beta chain was found in a study of T cell responses to AZD1222 COVID-19 vaccine. Notes on the study in general: With dominance at 160-218 and 743-854, vaccine-associated CD4 TCRs spanned spike. Of the AZD1222 recipients, only 5 to 7 were seropositive at baseline. Repertoire sampling happened only post peak T cell response.

As for this clone: Its antigen remains unidentified.

Profiling relied on immunoSEQ multiplex PCR, and the TCRdb table lists in-frame clones only, not all of them. The table lists roughly 80,000 clones, 75% to 95% of them singletons. V was pared by 2 bases and J by 0 bases, with 7 bases between. CDR3 length: 14 amino acids. Germline CDR1 SEHNR, CDR2 FQNEAQ (reference sequence). The chain employs TRBV7-9 and TRBJ1-1; D unclear. This sequence originates from an adult who received the AZD1222 COVID-19 vaccine. This sample comprised peripheral blood, obtained 28 days after the second AZD1222 dose. CDR3 bases: TGTGCCAGCAGCTTACGGCCTCTGAACACTGAAGCTTTCTTT. It translates to CASSLRPLNTEAFF.